This TCR beta chain appears in the sequencing data of a study of cytomegalovirus exposure and HLA in healthy donors. TCRdb's copy holds only in-frame clones and misses some; the assay was immunoSEQ multiplex PCR. Seen here are approximately 160,000 clones, roughly 84% observed once, and the top ten hold about a tenth. The CDR3 covers 13 residues. The V gene's germline CDR1 is WSHSY and CDR2 SAAADI. Trimming removed 4 bases from V and 2 bases from J, with 8 bases in between. This TCR derives from a man between 25 and 39 years old in good health and CMV-seropositive. Material for sequencing was PBMCs. The V gene is TRBV10-2, the J gene TRBJ2-5; TRBD1 is a possible D gene (6 bases). CDR3 residues: CASSVDRQETQYF. Here the CDR3 DNA reads TGCGCCAGCAGTGTCGACAGGCAAGAGACCCAGTACTTC.